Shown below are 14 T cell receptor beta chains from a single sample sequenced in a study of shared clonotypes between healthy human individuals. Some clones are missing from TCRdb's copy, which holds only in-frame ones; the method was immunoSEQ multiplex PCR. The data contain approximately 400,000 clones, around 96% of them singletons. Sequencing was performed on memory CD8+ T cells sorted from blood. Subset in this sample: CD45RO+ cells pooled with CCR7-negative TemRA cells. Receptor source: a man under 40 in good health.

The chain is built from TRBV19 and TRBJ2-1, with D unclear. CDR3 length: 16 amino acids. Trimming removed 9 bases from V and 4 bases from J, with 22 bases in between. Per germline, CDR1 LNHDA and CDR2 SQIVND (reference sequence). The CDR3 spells CASAPPRSDPYNEQFF. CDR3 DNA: TGTGCCAGCGCCCCTCCGCGGAGCGATCCTTACAATGAGCAGTTCTTC. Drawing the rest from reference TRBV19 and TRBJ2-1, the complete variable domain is DGGITQSPKYLFRKEGQNVTLSCEQNLNHDAMYWYRQDPGQGLRLIYYSQIVNDFQKGDIAEGYSVSREKKESFPLTVTSAQKNPTAFYLCASAPPRSDPYNEQFFGPGTRLTVL.

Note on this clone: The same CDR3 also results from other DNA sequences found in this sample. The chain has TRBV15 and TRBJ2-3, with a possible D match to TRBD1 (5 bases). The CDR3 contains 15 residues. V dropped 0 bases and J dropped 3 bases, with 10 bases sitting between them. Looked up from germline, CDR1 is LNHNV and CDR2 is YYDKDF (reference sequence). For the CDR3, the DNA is TGTGCCACCAGCAGAGATCCCTCAGGGACAGATACGCAGTATTTT. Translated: CATSRDPSGTDTQYF.

The CDR3 loop is CASSLKPSGANVLTF. CDR3 nucleotide sequence: TGTGCCAGCAGTCTAAAACCGTCTGGGGCCAACGTCCTGACTTTC. This sequence joins TRBV28 and TRBJ2-6; D is uncertain. Looked up from germline, CDR1 is MDHEN and CDR2 is SYDVKM. The CDR3 length is 15 residues. Deletions cut 5 bases from V and 1 base from J, with 9 bases between.

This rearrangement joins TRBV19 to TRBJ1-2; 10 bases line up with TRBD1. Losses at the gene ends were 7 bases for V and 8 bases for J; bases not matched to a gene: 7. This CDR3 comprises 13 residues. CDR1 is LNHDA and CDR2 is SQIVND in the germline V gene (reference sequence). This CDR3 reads CASIDRGQGGYTF. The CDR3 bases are TGTGCCAGTATCGACAGGGGGCAAGGGGGCTACACCTTC.

The CDR3 nucleotides read TGTGCCAGCAGCTTAGCGAGGGTAGTGGGTATTGAGCAGTTCTTC. The encoded protein is CASSLARVVGIEQFF. This chain links TRBV11-2 with TRBJ2-1; TRBD2 might be the D (5 bases). V was cut by 1 base and J by 9 bases, with 16 bases left in between. The CDR3 covers 15 residues. Per germline, CDR1 SGHAT and CDR2 FQNNGV.

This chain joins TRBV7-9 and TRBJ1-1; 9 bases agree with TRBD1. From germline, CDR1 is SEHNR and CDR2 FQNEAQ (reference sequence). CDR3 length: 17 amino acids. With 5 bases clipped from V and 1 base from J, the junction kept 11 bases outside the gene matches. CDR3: CASSGGGPGQGNTEAFF. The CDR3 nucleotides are TGTGCCAGCAGCGGCGGCGGGCCGGGACAGGGGAACACTGAAGCTTTCTTT.

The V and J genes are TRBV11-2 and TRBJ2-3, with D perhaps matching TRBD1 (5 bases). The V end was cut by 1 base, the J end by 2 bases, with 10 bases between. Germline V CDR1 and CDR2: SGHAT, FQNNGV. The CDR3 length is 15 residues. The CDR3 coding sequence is TGTGCCAGCAGCTTAGGACAGACTTCCACAGATACGCAGTATTTT. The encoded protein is CASSLGQTSTDTQYF.

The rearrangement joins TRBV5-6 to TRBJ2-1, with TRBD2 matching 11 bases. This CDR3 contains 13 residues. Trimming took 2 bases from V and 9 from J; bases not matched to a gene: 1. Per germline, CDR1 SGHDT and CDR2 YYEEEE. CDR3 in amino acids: CASSLLAGVEQFF. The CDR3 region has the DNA TGTGCCAGCAGCTTACTAGCGGGAGTTGAGCAGTTCTTC.

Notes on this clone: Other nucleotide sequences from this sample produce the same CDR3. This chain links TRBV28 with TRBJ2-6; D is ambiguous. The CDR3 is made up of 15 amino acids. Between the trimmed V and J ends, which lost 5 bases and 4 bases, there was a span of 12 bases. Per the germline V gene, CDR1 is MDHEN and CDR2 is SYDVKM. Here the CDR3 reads CASSLGGTGANVLTF. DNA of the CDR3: TGTGCCAGCAGTCTGGGCGGAACCGGGGCCAACGTCCTGACTTTC. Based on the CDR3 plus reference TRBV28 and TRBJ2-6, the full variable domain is DVKVTQSSRYLVKRTGEKVFLECVQDMDHENMFWYRQDPGLGLRLIYFSYDVKMKEKGDIPEGYSVSREKKERFSLILESASTNQTSMYLCASSLGGTGANVLTFGAGSRLTVL.

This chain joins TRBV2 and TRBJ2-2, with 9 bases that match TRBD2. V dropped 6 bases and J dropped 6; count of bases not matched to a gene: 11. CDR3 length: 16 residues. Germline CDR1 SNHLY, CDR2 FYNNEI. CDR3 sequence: CASRRLAGRVSGELFF. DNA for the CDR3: TGTGCCAGCAGACGCCTAGCGGGAAGAGTTTCCGGGGAGCTGTTTTTT.

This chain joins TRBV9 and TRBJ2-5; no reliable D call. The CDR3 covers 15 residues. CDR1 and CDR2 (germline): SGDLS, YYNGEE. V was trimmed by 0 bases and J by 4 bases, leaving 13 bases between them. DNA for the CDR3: TGTGCCAGCAGCGTAGGCCAGAAAAGATTAGAGACCCAGTACTTC. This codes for CASSVGQKRLETQYF. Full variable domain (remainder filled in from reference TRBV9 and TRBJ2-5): DSGVTQTPKHLITATGQRVTLRCSPRSGDLSVYWYQQSLDQGLQFLIQYYNGEERAKGNILERFSAQQFPDLHSELNLSSLELGDSALYFCASSVGQKRLETQYFGPGTRLLVL.

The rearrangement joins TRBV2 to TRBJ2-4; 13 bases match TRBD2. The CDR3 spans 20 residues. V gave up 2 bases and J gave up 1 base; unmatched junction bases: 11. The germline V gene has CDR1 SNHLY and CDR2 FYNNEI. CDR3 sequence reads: CASSEYTSGRVLAAKNIQYF. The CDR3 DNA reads TGTGCCAGCAGTGAATATACTAGCGGGAGGGTCTTGGCGGCCAAAAACATTCAGTACTTC.

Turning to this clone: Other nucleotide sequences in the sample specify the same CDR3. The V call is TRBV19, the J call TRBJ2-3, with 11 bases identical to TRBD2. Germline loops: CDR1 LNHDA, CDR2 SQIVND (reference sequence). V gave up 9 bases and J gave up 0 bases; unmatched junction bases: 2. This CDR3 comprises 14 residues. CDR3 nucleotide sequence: TGTGCCAGCCGGACTAGCGGGAGCACAGATACGCAGTATTTT. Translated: CASRTSGSTDTQYF.

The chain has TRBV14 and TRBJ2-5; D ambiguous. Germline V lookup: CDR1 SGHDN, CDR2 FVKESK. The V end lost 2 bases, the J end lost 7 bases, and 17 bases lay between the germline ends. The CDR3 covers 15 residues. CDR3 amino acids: CASSQSLLGMGTQYF. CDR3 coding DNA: TGTGCCAGCAGCCAATCTCTTCTTGGGATGGGGACCCAGTACTTC.